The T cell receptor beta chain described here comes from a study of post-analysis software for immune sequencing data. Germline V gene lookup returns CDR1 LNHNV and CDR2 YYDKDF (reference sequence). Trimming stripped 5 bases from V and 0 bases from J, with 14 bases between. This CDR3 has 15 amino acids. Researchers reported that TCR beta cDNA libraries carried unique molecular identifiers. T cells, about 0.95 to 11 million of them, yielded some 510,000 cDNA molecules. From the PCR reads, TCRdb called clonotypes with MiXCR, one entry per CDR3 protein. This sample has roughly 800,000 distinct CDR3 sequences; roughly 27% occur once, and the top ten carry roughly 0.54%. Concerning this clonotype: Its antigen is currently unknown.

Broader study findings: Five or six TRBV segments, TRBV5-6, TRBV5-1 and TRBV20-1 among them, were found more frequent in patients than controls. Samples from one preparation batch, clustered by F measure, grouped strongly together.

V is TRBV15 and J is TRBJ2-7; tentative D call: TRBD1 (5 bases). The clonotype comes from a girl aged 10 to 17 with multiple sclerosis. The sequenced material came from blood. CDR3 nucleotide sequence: TGTGCCACCAGCGGTAGACAGCTGAGCTCCTACGAGCAGTACTTC. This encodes CATSGRQLSSYEQYF.